This T cell receptor (beta chain) was observed in a study of OX40 agonist ivuxolimab in advanced cancers. Data came from immunoSEQ multiplex PCR; TCRdb stores just in-frame clones and leaves some out. The sample has 45,000 to 50,000 clones; around nine tenths are singletons. Prior autoimmune disease or systemic immunosuppression barred patients. The V segment lost 6 bases and the J segment 4 bases; nucleotides outside the gene matches: 3. CDR1 is SNHLY and CDR2 is FYNNEI in the germline V gene. The CDR3 is made up of 15 amino acids. The chain links TRBV2 to TRBJ2-1; TRBD2 aligns across 13 bases. Sequences were derived from CD4+ or CD8+ T cells sorted from blood, sampled in a trial of the OX40 agonist ivuxolimab. The TCR comes from an adult with an advanced solid tumor such as melanoma, head and neck, liver or kidney cancer. This CDR3 reads CASSQGLAGYNEQFF. Here the CDR3 DNA reads TGTGCCAGCAGCCAGGGACTAGCGGGGTACAATGAGCAGTTCTTC.